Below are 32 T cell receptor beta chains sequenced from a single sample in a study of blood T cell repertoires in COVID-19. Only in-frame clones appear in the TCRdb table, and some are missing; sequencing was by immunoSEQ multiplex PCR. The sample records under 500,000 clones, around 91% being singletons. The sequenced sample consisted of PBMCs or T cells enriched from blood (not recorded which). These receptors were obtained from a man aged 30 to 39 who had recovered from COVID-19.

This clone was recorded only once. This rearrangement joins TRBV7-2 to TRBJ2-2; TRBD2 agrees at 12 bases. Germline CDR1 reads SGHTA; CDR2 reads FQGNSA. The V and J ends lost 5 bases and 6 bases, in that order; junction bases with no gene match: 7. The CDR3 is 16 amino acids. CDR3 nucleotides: TGTGCCAGCAGCAAACTAGCGGGAGGTTACGCCGGGGAGCTGTTTTTT. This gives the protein CASSKLAGGYAGELFF.

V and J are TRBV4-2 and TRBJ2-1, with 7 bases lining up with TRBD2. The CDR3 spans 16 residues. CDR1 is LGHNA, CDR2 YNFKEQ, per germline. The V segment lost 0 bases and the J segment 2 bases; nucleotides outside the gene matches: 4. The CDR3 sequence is CASSQEERGAYNEQFF. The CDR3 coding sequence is TGTGCCAGCAGCCAAGAGGAGCGGGGTGCCTACAATGAGCAGTTCTTC.

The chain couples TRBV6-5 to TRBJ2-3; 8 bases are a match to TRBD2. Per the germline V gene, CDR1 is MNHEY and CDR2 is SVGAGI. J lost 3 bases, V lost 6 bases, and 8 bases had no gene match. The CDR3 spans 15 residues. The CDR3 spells CASSANSGSTDTQYF. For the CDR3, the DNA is TGTGCCAGCAGCGCCAACAGCGGGAGTACAGATACGCAGTATTTT.

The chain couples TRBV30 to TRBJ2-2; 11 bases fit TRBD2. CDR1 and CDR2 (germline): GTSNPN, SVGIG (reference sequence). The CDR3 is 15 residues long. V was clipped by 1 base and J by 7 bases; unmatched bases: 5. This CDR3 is CAWSERLAGFGELFF. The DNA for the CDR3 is TGTGCCTGGAGTGAACGACTAGCGGGATTCGGGGAGCTGTTTTTT. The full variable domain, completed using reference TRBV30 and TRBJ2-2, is SQTIHQWPATLVQPVGSPLSLECTVEGTSNPNLYWYRQAAGRGLQLLFYSVGIGQISSEVPQNLSASRPQDRQFILSSKKLLLSDSGFYLCAWSERLAGFGELFFGEGSRLTVL.

Here the CDR3 reads CATSDFSGLGFWGNQPQHF. CDR3 coding DNA: TGTGCCACCAGTGATTTTAGCGGGTTGGGATTTTGGGGCAATCAGCCCCAGCATTTT. The chain uses TRBV24-1 and TRBJ1-5; D unclear. Between the trimmed V and J ends, which lost 1 base and 2 bases, there was a span of 20 bases. Germline-derived CDR1 and CDR2 are KGHDR and SFDVKD. The CDR3 is 19 residues long.

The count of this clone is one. The CDR3 DNA follows: TGTGCCAGCAGCCCCCTGGGAGGGGAACAGTTCTTC. Translating gives CASSPLGGEQFF. The chain carries TRBV11-3 and TRBJ2-1; TRBD2 agrees at 7 bases. The length of the CDR3 is 12 residues. Germline assignment: CDR1 SGHNT and CDR2 YENEEA. The ends lost 5 bases at V and 13 bases at J; junction bases unmatched: 8. The full variable domain, in which reference TRBV11-3 and TRBJ2-1 provide the parts outside the CDR3, is EAGVVQSPRYKIIEKKQPVAFWCNPISGHNTLYWYLQNLGQGPELLIRYENEEAVDDSQLPKDRFSAERLKGVDSTLKIQPAELGDSAVYLCASSPLGGEQFFGPGTRLTVL.

The CDR3 coding sequence is TGTGCCAGCAGCGCCATACAGGTAACCATGGATGAGCAGTTCTTC. Its translation is CASSAIQVTMDEQFF. This chain links TRBV9 with TRBJ2-1, with D possibly TRBD1 on 5 matching bases. Germline V gene lookup returns CDR1 SGDLS and CDR2 YYNGEE. Trimming stripped 3 bases from V and 8 bases from J, with 18 bases between. The CDR3 covers 15 residues.

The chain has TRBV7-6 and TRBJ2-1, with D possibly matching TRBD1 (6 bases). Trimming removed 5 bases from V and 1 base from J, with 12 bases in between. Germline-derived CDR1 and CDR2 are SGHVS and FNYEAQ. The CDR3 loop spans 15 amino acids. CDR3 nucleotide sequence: TGTGCCAGCAGCCGCCTACAGGGTTCCTACAATGAGCAGTTCTTC. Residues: CASSRLQGSYNEQFF.

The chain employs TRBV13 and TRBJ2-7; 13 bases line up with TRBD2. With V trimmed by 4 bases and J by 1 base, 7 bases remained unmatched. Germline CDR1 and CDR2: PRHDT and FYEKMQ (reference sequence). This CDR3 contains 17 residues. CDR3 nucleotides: TGTGCCAGCAGCTCCGCGGGGGGACTAGCGGGGTCCTACGAGCAGTACTTC. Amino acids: CASSSAGGLAGSYEQYF. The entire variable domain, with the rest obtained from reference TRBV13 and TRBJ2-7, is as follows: AAGVIQSPRHLIKEKRETATLKCYPIPRHDTVYWYQQGPGQDPQFLISFYEKMQSDKGSIPDRFSAQQFSDYHSELNMSSLELGDSALYFCASSSAGGLAGSYEQYFGPGTRLTVT.

The CDR3: CASSLETGGQPQHF. In DNA form, the CDR3 reads TGTGCCAGCAGCTTAGAGACAGGGGGCCAGCCCCAGCATTTT. This rearrangement joins TRBV11-2 to TRBJ1-5, with 10 bases matching TRBD1. Germline V CDR1 and CDR2: SGHAT, FQNNGV. CDR3 length: 14 amino acids. The J segment lost 7 bases and the V segment lost 0 bases, leaving 0 bases of the junction unmatched.

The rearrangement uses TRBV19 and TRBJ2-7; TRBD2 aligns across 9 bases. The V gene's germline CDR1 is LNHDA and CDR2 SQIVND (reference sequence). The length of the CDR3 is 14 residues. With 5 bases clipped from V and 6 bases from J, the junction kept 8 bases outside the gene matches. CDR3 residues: CASSEIAGVGEQYF. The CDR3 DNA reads TGTGCCAGTAGTGAGATAGCGGGAGTGGGCGAGCAGTACTTC. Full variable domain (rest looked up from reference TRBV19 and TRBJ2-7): DGGITQSPKYLFRKEGQNVTLSCEQNLNHDAMYWYRQDPGQGLRLIYYSQIVNDFQKGDIAEGYSVSREKKESFPLTVTSAQKNPTAFYLCASSEIAGVGEQYFGPGTRLTVT.

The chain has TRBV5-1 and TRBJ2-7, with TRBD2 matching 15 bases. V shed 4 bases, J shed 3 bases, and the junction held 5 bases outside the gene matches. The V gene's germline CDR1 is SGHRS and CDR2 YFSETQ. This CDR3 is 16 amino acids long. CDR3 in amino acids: CASSREGLAGGYEQYF. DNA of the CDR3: TGCGCCAGCAGCCGCGAGGGACTAGCGGGGGGCTACGAGCAGTACTTC.

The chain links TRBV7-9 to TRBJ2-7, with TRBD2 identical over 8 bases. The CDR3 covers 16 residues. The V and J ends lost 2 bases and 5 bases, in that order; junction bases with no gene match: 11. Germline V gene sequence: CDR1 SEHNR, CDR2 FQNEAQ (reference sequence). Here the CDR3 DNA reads TGTGCCAGCAGCTTATCTAGCGGGTACCCTTGGGACGAGCAGTACTTC. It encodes CASSLSSGYPWDEQYF.

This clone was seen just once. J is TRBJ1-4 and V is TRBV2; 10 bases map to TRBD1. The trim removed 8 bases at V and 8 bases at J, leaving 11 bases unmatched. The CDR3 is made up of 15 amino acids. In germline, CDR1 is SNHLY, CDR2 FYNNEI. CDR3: CASQVTGGSGEKLFF. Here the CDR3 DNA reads TGTGCCAGCCAGGTGACAGGGGGCTCCGGAGAAAAACTGTTTTTT.

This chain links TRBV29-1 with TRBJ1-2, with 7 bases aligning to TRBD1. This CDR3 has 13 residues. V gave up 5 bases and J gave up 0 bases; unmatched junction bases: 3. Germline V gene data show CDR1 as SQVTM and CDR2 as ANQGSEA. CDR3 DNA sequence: TGCAGCGTTACCGACAGGGCTAACTATGGCTACACCTTC. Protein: CSVTDRANYGYTF.

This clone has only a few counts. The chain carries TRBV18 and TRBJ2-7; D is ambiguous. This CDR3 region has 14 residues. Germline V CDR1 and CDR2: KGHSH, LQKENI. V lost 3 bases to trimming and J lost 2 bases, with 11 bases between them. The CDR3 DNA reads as TGTGCCAGCTCACCGTCGGGTTTGGCCTACGAGCAGTACTTC. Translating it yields CASSPSGLAYEQYF.

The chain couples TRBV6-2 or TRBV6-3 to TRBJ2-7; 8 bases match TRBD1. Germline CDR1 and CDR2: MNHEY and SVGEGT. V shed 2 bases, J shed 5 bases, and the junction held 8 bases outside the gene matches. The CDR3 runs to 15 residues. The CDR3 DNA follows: TGTGCCAGCAGTTACCGGGACAGGACCAACGACGAGCAGTACTTC. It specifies CASSYRDRTNDEQYF.

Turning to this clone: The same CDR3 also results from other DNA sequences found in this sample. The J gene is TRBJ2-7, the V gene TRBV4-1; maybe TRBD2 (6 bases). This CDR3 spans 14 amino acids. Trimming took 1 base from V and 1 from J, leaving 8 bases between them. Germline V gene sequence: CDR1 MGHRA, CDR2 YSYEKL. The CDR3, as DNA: TGCGCCAGCAGCCAAGGTGCGGGATCCTACGAGCAGTACTTC. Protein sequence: CASSQGAGSYEQYF.

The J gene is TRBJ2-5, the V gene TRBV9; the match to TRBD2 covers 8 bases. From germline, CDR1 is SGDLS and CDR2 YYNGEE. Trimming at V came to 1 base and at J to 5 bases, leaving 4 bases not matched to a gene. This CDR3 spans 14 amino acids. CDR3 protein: CASSVTTSVETQYF. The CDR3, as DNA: TGTGCCAGCAGCGTAACGACTAGCGTGGAGACCCAGTACTTC.

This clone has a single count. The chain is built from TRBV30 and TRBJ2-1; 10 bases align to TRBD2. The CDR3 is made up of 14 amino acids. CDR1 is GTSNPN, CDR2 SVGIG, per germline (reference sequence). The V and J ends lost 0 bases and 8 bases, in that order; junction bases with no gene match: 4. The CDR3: CAWSVQREGDEQFF. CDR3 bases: TGTGCCTGGAGTGTACAGCGGGAGGGCGATGAGCAGTTCTTC.

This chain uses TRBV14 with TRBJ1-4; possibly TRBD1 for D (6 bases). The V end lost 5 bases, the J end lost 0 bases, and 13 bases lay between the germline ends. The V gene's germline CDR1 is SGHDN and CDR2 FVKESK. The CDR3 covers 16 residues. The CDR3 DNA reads TGTGCCAGCAGCTCAGGGGTTTCGGCAACTAATGAAAAACTGTTTTTT. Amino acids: CASSSGVSATNEKLFF. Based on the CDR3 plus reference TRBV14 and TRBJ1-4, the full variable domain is EAGVTQFPSHSVIEKGQTVTLRCDPISGHDNLYWYRRVMGKEIKFLLHFVKESKQDESGMPNNRFLAERTGGTYSTLKVQPAELEDSGVYFCASSSGVSATNEKLFFGSGTQLSVL.

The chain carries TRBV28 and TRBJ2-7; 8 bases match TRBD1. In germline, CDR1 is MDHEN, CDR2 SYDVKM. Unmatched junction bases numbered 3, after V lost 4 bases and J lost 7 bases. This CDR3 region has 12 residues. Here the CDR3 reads CASSSDREEQYF. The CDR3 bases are TGTGCCAGCAGTTCGGACAGGGAAGAGCAGTACTTC.

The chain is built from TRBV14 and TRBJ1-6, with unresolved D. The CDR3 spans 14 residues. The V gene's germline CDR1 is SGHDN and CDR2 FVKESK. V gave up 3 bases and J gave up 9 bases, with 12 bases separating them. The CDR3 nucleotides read TGTGCCAGCAGCCACGTTAGCCACTTTTCACCCCTCCACTTT. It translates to CASSHVSHFSPLHF.

CDR3: CASSEWGGVGNTIYF. CDR3 DNA: TGTGCCAGCAGTGAATGGGGGGGCGTGGGAAACACCATATATTTT. The chain combines TRBV6-1 with TRBJ1-3, with D maybe TRBD1 (6 bases). Germline V gives CDR1 MNHNS, CDR2 SASEGT. Trimming left V 2 bases short and J 4 bases short, with 12 bases between. The CDR3 runs 15 residues.

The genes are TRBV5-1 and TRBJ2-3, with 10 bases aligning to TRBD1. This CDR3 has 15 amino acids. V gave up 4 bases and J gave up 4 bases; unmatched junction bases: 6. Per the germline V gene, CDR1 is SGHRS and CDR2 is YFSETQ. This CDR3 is CASSTDRGPADTQYF. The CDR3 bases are TGCGCCAGCAGCACAGACAGGGGGCCGGCAGATACGCAGTATTTT.

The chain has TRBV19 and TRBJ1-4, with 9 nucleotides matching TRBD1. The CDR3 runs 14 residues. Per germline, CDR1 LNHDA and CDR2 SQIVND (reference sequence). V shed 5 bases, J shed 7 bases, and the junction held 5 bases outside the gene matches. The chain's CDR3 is CASSYGTGTEKLFF. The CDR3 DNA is TGTGCCAGTAGTTATGGGACAGGGACTGAAAAACTGTTTTTT.

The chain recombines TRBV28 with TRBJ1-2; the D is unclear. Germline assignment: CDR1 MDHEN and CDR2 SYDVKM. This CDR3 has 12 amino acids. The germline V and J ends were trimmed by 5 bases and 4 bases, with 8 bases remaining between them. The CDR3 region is CASSATFYGYTF. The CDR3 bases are TGTGCCAGCAGTGCGACTTTCTATGGCTACACCTTC.

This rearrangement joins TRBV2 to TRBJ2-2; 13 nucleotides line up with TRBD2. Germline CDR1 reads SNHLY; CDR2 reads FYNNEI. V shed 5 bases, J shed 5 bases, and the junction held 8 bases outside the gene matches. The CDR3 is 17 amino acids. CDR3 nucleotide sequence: TGTGCCAGCAGTCCAACTAGCGGGAGGGCCGGTACCGGGGAGCTGTTTTTT. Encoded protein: CASSPTSGRAGTGELFF.

This CDR3 reads CASSQDGTGKPREQFF. CDR3 DNA sequence: TGCGCCAGCAGCCAAGATGGGACAGGCAAACCTCGGGAGCAGTTCTTC. This chain links TRBV4-1 with TRBJ2-1, with 8 bases fitting TRBD1. The germline V gene has CDR1 MGHRA and CDR2 YSYEKL. The CDR3 is 16 residues long. Trimming cost V 0 bases and J 10 bases; bases outside gene matches: 11.

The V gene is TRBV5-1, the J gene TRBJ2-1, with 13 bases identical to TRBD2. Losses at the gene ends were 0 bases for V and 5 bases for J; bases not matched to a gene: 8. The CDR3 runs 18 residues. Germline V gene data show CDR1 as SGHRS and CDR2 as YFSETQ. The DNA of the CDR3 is TGCGCCAGCAGCTTGGGAATACTAGCGGGAGGGCGAAACAATGAGCAGTTCTTC. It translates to CASSLGILAGGRNNEQFF.

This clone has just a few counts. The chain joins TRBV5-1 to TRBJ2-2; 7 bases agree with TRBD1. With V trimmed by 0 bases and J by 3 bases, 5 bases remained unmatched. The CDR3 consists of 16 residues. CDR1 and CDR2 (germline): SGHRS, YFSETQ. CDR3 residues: CASSLGRTGDTGELFF. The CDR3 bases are TGCGCCAGCAGCTTGGGGAGGACAGGAGACACCGGGGAGCTGTTTTTT.

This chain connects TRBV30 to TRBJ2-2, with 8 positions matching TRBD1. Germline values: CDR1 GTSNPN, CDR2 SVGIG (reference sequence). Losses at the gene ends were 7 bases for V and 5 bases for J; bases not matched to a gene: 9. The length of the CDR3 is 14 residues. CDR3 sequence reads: CASGTGLHTGELFF. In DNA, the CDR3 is TGTGCCTCCGGGACAGGACTACATACCGGGGAGCTGTTTTTT. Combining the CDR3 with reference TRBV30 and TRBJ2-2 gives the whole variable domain SQTIHQWPATLVQPVGSPLSLECTVEGTSNPNLYWYRQAAGRGLQLLFYSVGIGQISSEVPQNLSASRPQDRQFILSSKKLLLSDSGFYLCASGTGLHTGELFFGEGSRLTVL.